Listed below are T cell receptor beta chains from one sample, sequenced in a study of blood T cell repertoires in COVID-19. Data came from immunoSEQ multiplex PCR; TCRdb stores just in-frame clones and leaves some out. The table includes about 77,000 clones, about 92% detected once. The specimen sequenced was peripheral blood. The receptors here all came from a woman of 80 years or more with active or convalescent COVID-19. Each CDR3 is given with its conserved first and last residue. D genes are given only for firm matches. Clone size, where shown, is once, few, many, or a class for clones that have expanded.

j_gene: TRBJ2-3; d_gene: NA; abundance: NA; v_gene: TRBV7-6; CDR3aa: CASSLGVRSTDTQYF; CDR3nt: TGTGCCAGCAGCTTAGGCGTTCGGAGCACAGATACGCAGTATTTT
j_gene: TRBJ2-1; d_gene: TRBD2; abundance: NA; v_gene: TRBV9; CDR3aa: CASSATSGGPNEQFF; CDR3nt: TGTGCCAGCAGCGCTACTAGCGGGGGCCCCAATGAGCAGTTCTTC
j_gene: TRBJ1-5; d_gene: NA; abundance: NA; v_gene: TRBV19; CDR3aa: CASSGAHRGYSNQPQHF; CDR3nt: TGTGCCAGTAGTGGGGCCCATCGGGGGTATAGCAATCAGCCCCAGCATTTT
j_gene: TRBJ2-3; d_gene: NA; abundance: NA; v_gene: TRBV6-6; CDR3aa: CASSQGLREGTQYF; CDR3nt: TGTGCCAGCAGCCAAGGGTTGCGGGAAGGTACGCAGTATTTT
j_gene: TRBJ1-1; d_gene: NA; abundance: NA; v_gene: TRBV7-9; CDR3aa: CAGWEATEAFF; CDR3nt: TGTGCCGGGTGGGAGGCCACTGAAGCTTTCTTT
j_gene: TRBJ1-2; d_gene: TRBD1; abundance: NA; v_gene: TRBV9; CDR3aa: CASSASTGTGGFGYTF; CDR3nt: TGTGCCAGCAGCGCATCAACCGGGACAGGGGGTTTTGGCTACACCTTC
j_gene: TRBJ2-5; d_gene: TRBD2; abundance: NA; v_gene: TRBV13; CDR3aa: CASSPGLEGETQYF; CDR3nt: TGTGCCAGCAGCCCAGGACTAGAGGGGGAGACCCAGTACTTC
j_gene: TRBJ1-1; d_gene: TRBD1; abundance: NA; v_gene: TRBV19; CDR3aa: CASSDGTVGTEAFF; CDR3nt: TGTGCCAGTAGTGATGGGACAGTTGGCACTGAAGCTTTCTTT
j_gene: TRBJ2-7; d_gene: TRBD1; abundance: NA; v_gene: TRBV5-8; CDR3aa: CASSSGQEWPYEQYF; CDR3nt: TGTGCCAGCAGCTCTGGACAGGAATGGCCCTACGAGCAGTACTTC
j_gene: TRBJ1-1; d_gene: NA; abundance: NA; v_gene: TRBV19; CDR3aa: CASSIGTDRYTEAFF; CDR3nt: TGTGCCAGTAGTATAGGGACAGACCGCTACACTGAAGCTTTCTTT
j_gene: TRBJ1-2; d_gene: NA; abundance: NA; v_gene: TRBV2; CDR3aa: CASTYPGMGYGYTF; CDR3nt: TGTGCCAGCACCTACCCAGGGATGGGCTATGGCTACACCTTC
j_gene: TRBJ1-2; d_gene: NA; abundance: NA; v_gene: TRBV27; CDR3aa: CASSLSAGLKPYGYTF; CDR3nt: TGTGCCAGCAGTTTATCTGCGGGCCTTAAGCCCTATGGCTACACCTTC
j_gene: TRBJ1-4; d_gene: NA; abundance: NA; v_gene: TRBV30; CDR3aa: CAWAGIEYGKLFF; CDR3nt: TGTGCCTGGGCCGGGATAGAGTACGGAAAACTGTTTTTT
j_gene: TRBJ2-3; d_gene: TRBD1; abundance: NA; v_gene: TRBV6-4; CDR3aa: CASSEALTGAQYF; CDR3nt: TGTGCCAGCAGTGAAGCGTTGACAGGGGCGCAGTATTTT
j_gene: TRBJ1-1; d_gene: NA; abundance: NA; v_gene: TRBV28; CDR3aa: CASSLWQGSWTEAFF; CDR3nt: TGTGCCAGCAGTTTATGGCAGGGGAGCTGGACTGAAGCTTTCTTT
j_gene: TRBJ2-7; d_gene: NA; abundance: NA; v_gene: TRBV5-1; CDR3aa: CASSLDRIYSYEQYF; CDR3nt: TGCGCCAGCAGCTTGGACAGGATCTACTCCTACGAGCAGTACTTC
j_gene: TRBJ1-1; d_gene: NA; abundance: NA; v_gene: TRBV10-3; CDR3aa: CAISESRTEAFF; CDR3nt: TGTGCCATCAGTGAGTCGAGAACTGAAGCTTTCTTT
j_gene: TRBJ1-4; d_gene: TRBD1; abundance: few; v_gene: TRBV4-1; CDR3aa: CASSQVTGTEKLFF; CDR3nt: TGCGCCAGCAGCCAAGTGACAGGGACAGAAAAACTGTTTTTT
j_gene: TRBJ2-5; d_gene: TRBD2; abundance: NA; v_gene: TRBV5-1; CDR3aa: CASSPYSGAAQETQYF; CDR3nt: TGCGCCAGCAGCCCGTATAGCGGGGCAGCCCAAGAGACCCAGTACTTC
j_gene: TRBJ1-1; d_gene: NA; abundance: NA; v_gene: TRBV21-1; CDR3aa: CASRPGQGITEAFF; CDR3nt: TGTGCCAGCAGACCGGGACAGGGGATCACTGAAGCTTTCTTT
j_gene: TRBJ1-2; d_gene: TRBD1; abundance: NA; v_gene: TRBV7-2; CDR3aa: CASSPRGTGFWGYTF; CDR3nt: TGTGCCAGCAGCCCAAGGGGGACAGGGTTCTGGGGCTACACCTTC
j_gene: TRBJ1-3; d_gene: NA; abundance: NA; v_gene: TRBV6-1; CDR3aa: CASSEDGTGGKSGNTIYF; CDR3nt: TGTGCCAGCAGTGAAGACGGAACTGGCGGGAAATCTGGAAACACCATATATTTT
j_gene: TRBJ1-6; d_gene: TRBD1; abundance: NA; v_gene: TRBV5-6; CDR3aa: CASSFYQGVSSYNSPLHF; CDR3nt: TGTGCCAGCAGCTTCTACCAGGGGGTGAGCTCCTATAATTCACCCCTCCACTTT
j_gene: TRBJ1-2; d_gene: NA; abundance: NA; v_gene: TRBV10-2; CDR3aa: CASSAPSASYGYTF; CDR3nt: TGCGCCAGCAGTGCCCCCAGCGCTTCCTATGGCTACACCTTC
j_gene: TRBJ2-4; d_gene: NA; abundance: NA; v_gene: TRBV28; CDR3aa: CASSLIARRGNIQYF; CDR3nt: TGTGCCAGCAGTTTAATAGCTAGGCGTGGAAACATTCAGTACTTC
j_gene: TRBJ2-5; d_gene: TRBD1; abundance: NA; v_gene: TRBV19; CDR3aa: CASSVQGTETQYF; CDR3nt: TGTGCCAGTAGTGTACAGGGGACGGAGACCCAGTACTTC
j_gene: TRBJ1-1; d_gene: TRBD1; abundance: once; v_gene: TRBV5-5; CDR3aa: CASSSGQVVEAFF; CDR3nt: TGTGCCAGCAGCTCGGGACAGGTCGTAGAAGCTTTCTTT
j_gene: TRBJ1-6; d_gene: TRBD1; abundance: NA; v_gene: TRBV18; CDR3aa: CASSPWDSSYNSPLHF; CDR3nt: TGTGCCAGCTCACCATGGGACAGCTCCTATAATTCACCCCTCCACTTT
j_gene: TRBJ1-2; d_gene: NA; abundance: NA; v_gene: TRBV7-2; CDR3aa: CASSLAVVWRYGYTF; CDR3nt: TGTGCCAGCAGCTTAGCGGTTGTATGGAGGTATGGCTACACCTTC
j_gene: TRBJ2-7; d_gene: TRBD1; abundance: NA; v_gene: TRBV19; CDR3aa: CASSLGTGVAYEQYF; CDR3nt: TGTGCCAGTAGTTTGGGGACAGGGGTGGCCTACGAGCAGTACTTC
j_gene: TRBJ2-2; d_gene: NA; abundance: NA; v_gene: TRBV6-5; CDR3aa: CASSYSRLPNTGELFF; CDR3nt: TGTGCCAGCAGTTACTCGAGACTACCGAACACCGGGGAGCTGTTTTTT
j_gene: TRBJ1-4; d_gene: NA; abundance: NA; v_gene: TRBV9; CDR3aa: CASSAYPGSGREKLFF; CDR3nt: TGTGCCAGCAGCGCCTATCCGGGGTCCGGTCGTGAAAAACTGTTTTTT
j_gene: TRBJ2-2; d_gene: TRBD2; abundance: NA; v_gene: TRBV19; CDR3aa: CASSMRRSGGVTNTGELFF; CDR3nt: TGTGCCAGTAGTATGAGGCGTAGCGGGGGAGTGACGAACACCGGGGAGCTGTTTTTT
j_gene: TRBJ2-7; d_gene: NA; abundance: NA; v_gene: TRBV3-1/TRBV3-2; CDR3aa: CASSQLRGGFSYEQYF; CDR3nt: TGTGCCAGCAGCCAGCTCAGAGGAGGGTTCTCCTACGAGCAGTACTTC
j_gene: TRBJ2-7; d_gene: NA; abundance: NA; v_gene: TRBV27; CDR3aa: CASSLSGLSYEQYF; CDR3nt: TGTGCCAGCAGCTTATCCGGACTTTCCTACGAGCAGTACTTC
j_gene: TRBJ1-3; d_gene: NA; abundance: NA; v_gene: TRBV7-2; CDR3aa: CASSLELGRGNTIYF; CDR3nt: TGTGCCAGCAGCTTAGAATTGGGGCGCGGAAACACCATATATTTT
j_gene: TRBJ1-4; d_gene: NA; abundance: NA; v_gene: TRBV7-9; CDR3aa: CASSFGGEKLFF; CDR3nt: TGTGCCAGCAGCTTCGGGGGTGAAAAACTGTTTTTT
j_gene: TRBJ1-4; d_gene: NA; abundance: NA; v_gene: TRBV28; CDR3aa: CASSSPTGRYEKLFF; CDR3nt: TGTGCCAGCAGTTCCCCTACAGGAAGGTACGAAAAACTGTTTTTT
j_gene: TRBJ1-4; d_gene: NA; abundance: NA; v_gene: TRBV18; CDR3aa: CASSLQTHPPTNEKLFF; CDR3nt: TGTGCCAGCTCACTCCAGACTCACCCGCCAACTAATGAAAAACTGTTTTTT
j_gene: TRBJ2-7; d_gene: NA; abundance: NA; v_gene: TRBV4-3; CDR3aa: CASAETATGSYEQYF; CDR3nt: TGCGCCAGCGCGGAGACTGCCACGGGCTCCTACGAGCAGTACTTC